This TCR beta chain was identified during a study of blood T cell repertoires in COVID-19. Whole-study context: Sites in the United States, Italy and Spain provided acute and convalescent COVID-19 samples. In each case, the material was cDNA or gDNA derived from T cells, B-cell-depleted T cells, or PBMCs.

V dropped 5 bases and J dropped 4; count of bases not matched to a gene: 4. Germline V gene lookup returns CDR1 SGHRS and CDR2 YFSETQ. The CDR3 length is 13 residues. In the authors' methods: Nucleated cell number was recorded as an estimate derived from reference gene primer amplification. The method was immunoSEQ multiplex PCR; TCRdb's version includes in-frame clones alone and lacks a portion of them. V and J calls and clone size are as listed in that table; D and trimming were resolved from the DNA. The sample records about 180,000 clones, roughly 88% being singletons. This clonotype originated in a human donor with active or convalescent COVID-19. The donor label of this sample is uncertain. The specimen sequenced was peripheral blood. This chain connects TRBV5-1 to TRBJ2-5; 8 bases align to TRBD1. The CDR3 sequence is CASSGQGGETQYF. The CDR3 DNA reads TGCGCCAGCAGTGGACAGGGCGGAGAGACCCAGTACTTC.